These 31 T cell receptor beta chains were sequenced from one sample in a study of shared clonotypes between healthy human individuals. Data came from immunoSEQ multiplex PCR; TCRdb stores just in-frame clones and leaves some out. The profile shows about 190,000 clones, around 63% of them singletons. The sequenced material came from memory CD4+ T cells sorted from blood. The subset was: CD45RA-negative fraction. These receptors were obtained from a man between 25 and 39 years old in good health.

This clone is a singleton in its sample. This chain joins TRBV14 and TRBJ1-3; D not resolved. V lost 4 bases to trimming and J lost 1 base, with 11 bases between them. Per germline, CDR1 SGHDN and CDR2 FVKESK. The CDR3 contains 15 residues. The CDR3 is CASSLRTGSGNTIYF. The CDR3 nucleotides are TGTGCCAGCAGCCTAAGGACGGGATCTGGAAACACCATATATTTT.

The chain is built from TRBV7-6 and TRBJ2-7; D possibly matches TRBD1 or TRBD2 (5 bases each). Germline V lookup: CDR1 SGHVS, CDR2 FNYEAQ. Trimming shortened V by 5 bases and J by 6 bases, and 14 bases separated the two germline ends. This CDR3 spans 13 amino acids. The CDR3 bases are TGTGCCAGCAGCAGGGGACCAGTGGGCGAGCAGTACTTC. Protein sequence: CASSRGPVGEQYF.

J is TRBJ1-4 and V is TRBV7-2, with unresolved D. The CDR3 runs 14 residues. In germline, CDR1 is SGHTA, CDR2 FQGNSA. The germline V and J ends were trimmed by 1 base and 0 bases, with 3 bases remaining between them. As DNA, the CDR3 is TGTGCCAGCAGCTTAGGGCCAACTAATGAAAAACTGTTTTTT. Its protein product is CASSLGPTNEKLFF.

This chain uses TRBV9 with TRBJ2-5, with D uncertain. This CDR3 is 14 amino acids long. The V and J ends lost 0 bases and 5 bases respectively, with 11 bases between them. Germline V gives CDR1 SGDLS, CDR2 YYNGEE. For the CDR3, the DNA is TGTGCCAGCAGCGTAGAGGCTAGTTATGAGACCCAGTACTTC. Translation gives CASSVEASYETQYF.

This clone was recorded a few times. Other nucleotide sequences from this sample produce the same CDR3. This chain joins TRBV29-1 and TRBJ2-1; 7 positions match TRBD1. V dropped 2 bases and J dropped 5; count of bases not matched to a gene: 3. This CDR3 comprises 13 residues. Per germline, CDR1 SQVTM and CDR2 ANQGSEA. CDR3 sequence: CSVERDRDNEQFF. The CDR3 bases are TGCAGCGTTGAACGGGACAGAGACAATGAGCAGTTCTTC.

The V call is TRBV29-1, the J call TRBJ2-3, with 12 bases fitting TRBD2. The V segment lost 0 bases and the J segment 0 bases; nucleotides outside the gene matches: 7. The CDR3 runs 18 residues. Germline values: CDR1 SQVTM, CDR2 ANQGSEA. CDR3 loop: CSVEDGGLAGGSTDTQYF. The CDR3 coding sequence is TGCAGCGTTGAAGATGGGGGACTAGCGGGTGGTAGCACAGATACGCAGTATTTT.

This clone was recorded a few times. The gene calls are TRBV2 and TRBJ2-2; no reliable D call. V was pared by 6 bases and J by 6 bases, with 8 bases between. In germline, CDR1 is SNHLY, CDR2 FYNNEI. This CDR3 contains 12 residues. The CDR3 nucleotides read TGTGCCAGCAGCCGAGAATCCGGGGAGCTGTTTTTT. Protein product: CASSRESGELFF.

The rearrangement links TRBV7-2 to TRBJ1-1; TRBD1 agrees at 7 bases. Germline CDR1 reads SGHTA; CDR2 reads FQGNSA. J was trimmed by 0 bases and V by 4 bases; bases with no gene match: 2. This CDR3 region has 14 residues. The CDR3 nucleotides read TGTGCCAGCAGCTGGGGGACAGTGAACACTGAAGCTTTCTTT. Protein sequence: CASSWGTVNTEAFF.

This chain uses TRBV29-1 with TRBJ1-1; D might be TRBD1 (6 bases). Germline V gene sequence: CDR1 SQVTM, CDR2 ANQGSEA. There are 15 residues in the CDR3. V gave up 0 bases and J gave up 1 base, with 12 bases separating them. The CDR3 sequence: CSVEDPGQGNTEAFF. For the CDR3, the DNA is TGCAGCGTTGAAGATCCGGGACAAGGGAACACTGAAGCTTTCTTT.

CDR3 in DNA: TGTGCCAGCAGCTTGCATAGGACAGAGTCCTCCTACGAGCAGTACTTC. Its translation is CASSLHRTESSYEQYF. The genes are TRBV5-6 and TRBJ2-7; a possible D gene is TRBD1 (6 bases). CDR3 length: 16 residues. CDR1 is SGHDT, CDR2 YYEEEE, per germline. V lost 1 base, J lost 0 bases, and 14 bases lay in between.

The J gene is TRBJ2-3, the V gene TRBV13; D uncertain. Germline assignment: CDR1 PRHDT and CDR2 FYEKMQ (reference sequence). Trimming pared 2 bases from V and 0 bases from J, leaving 12 bases between. CDR3 length: 16 amino acids. In DNA form, the CDR3 reads TGTGCCAGCAGCTTACGTACACTCCTCAGCACAGATACGCAGTATTTT. Translating gives CASSLRTLLSTDTQYF.

The chain combines TRBV5-1 with TRBJ2-5; TRBD2 might be the D (5 bases). Looked up from germline, CDR1 is SGHRS and CDR2 is YFSETQ. Deletions cut 0 bases from V and 5 bases from J, with 14 bases between. The CDR3 covers 15 residues. The CDR3 DNA reads as TGCGCCAGCAGCTTGGGAGGGTTGCGAGGGGAGACCCAGTACTTC. Amino acid sequence: CASSLGGLRGETQYF. The whole variable domain, filled in from reference TRBV5-1 and TRBJ2-5, reads KAGVTQTPRYLIKTRGQQVTLSCSPISGHRSVSWYQQTPGQGLQFLFEYFSETQRNKGNFPGRFSGRQFSNSRSEMNVSTLELGDSALYLCASSLGGLRGETQYFGPGTRLLVL.

The chain is built from TRBV11-3 and TRBJ2-3, with 10 bases fitting TRBD2. After removal of 6 bases from V and 2 bases from J, the junction contained 5 bases not matched to a gene. The germline V gene has CDR1 SGHNT and CDR2 YENEEA. This CDR3 has 15 amino acids. The CDR3, as DNA: TGTGCCAGCAGTTCGGGACTAGCGTACACAGATACGCAGTATTTT. Encoded protein: CASSSGLAYTDTQYF. Looking up the rest from reference TRBV11-3 and TRBJ2-3 gives the full variable domain: EAGVVQSPRYKIIEKKQPVAFWCNPISGHNTLYWYLQNLGQGPELLIRYENEEAVDDSQLPKDRFSAERLKGVDSTLKIQPAELGDSAVYLCASSSGLAYTDTQYFGPGTRLTVL.

The genes are TRBV18 and TRBJ2-2; 9 nucleotides agree with TRBD2. The ends lost 1 base at V and 6 bases at J; junction bases unmatched: 3. This CDR3 comprises 15 residues. Germline assignment: CDR1 KGHSH and CDR2 LQKENI. CDR3 loop: CASSPRLAVAGELFF. The CDR3 nucleotides read TGTGCCAGCTCACCACGACTAGCGGTAGCCGGGGAGCTGTTTTTT.

The chain uses TRBV11-3 and TRBJ2-1; 9 bases agree with TRBD1. This CDR3 spans 15 amino acids. Per the germline V gene, CDR1 is SGHNT and CDR2 is YENEEA. V trimming: 5 bases; J trimming: 8 bases; junction bases outside the gene matches: 10. The CDR3 nucleotides are TGTGCCAGCAGCCCCGGGACAGGGATGATACATGAGCAGTTCTTC. Translation gives CASSPGTGMIHEQFF.

The chain recombines TRBV6-5 with TRBJ2-7; TRBD1 is a possible D gene (8 bases). Germline lookup yields CDR1 MNHEY and CDR2 SVGAGI. V lost 6 bases and J lost 1, with 16 bases in between. The CDR3 runs to 15 residues. CDR3 in amino acids: CASRPDRGLSYEQYF. The CDR3 DNA follows: TGTGCCAGCAGACCCGACAGGGGACTATCCTACGAGCAGTACTTC.

The V gene is TRBV25-1, the J gene TRBJ2-7, with D possibly being TRBD1 or TRBD2 (5 bases each). CDR3 length: 13 residues. Germline V gives CDR1 MGHDK, CDR2 SYGVNS. Trimming took 4 bases from V and 1 from J, leaving 8 bases between them. The CDR3 DNA follows: TGTGCCAGCAGTGCGGGACCATCCTACGAGCAGTACTTC. Translation: CASSAGPSYEQYF.

This clone appeared a few times. This chain uses TRBV28 with TRBJ2-2; D ambiguous. The V end lost 3 bases, the J end lost 4 bases, and 3 bases lay between the germline ends. Germline CDR1 reads MDHEN; CDR2 reads SYDVKM. CDR3 length: 12 amino acids. The CDR3 is CASSLTTGELFF. The CDR3 nucleotides read TGTGCCAGCAGTTTGACCACCGGGGAGCTGTTTTTT.

The rearrangement links TRBV5-1 to TRBJ1-3; a possible D gene is TRBD1 (5 bases). The CDR3 sequence is 16 residues long. V was trimmed by 2 bases and J by 9 bases, leaving 21 bases between them. Germline V gene data show CDR1 as SGHRS and CDR2 as YFSETQ. CDR3 sequence: CASSFVSGRGLGTIYF. The DNA of the CDR3 is TGCGCCAGCAGCTTTGTGTCGGGACGAGGCCTTGGCACCATATATTTT.

The chain combines TRBV9 with TRBJ2-2, with a possible D match to TRBD2 (6 bases). Trimming took off 0 bases at V and 1 base at J, with 10 bases between the two ends. From germline, CDR1 is SGDLS and CDR2 YYNGEE. The CDR3 runs to 16 residues. Here the CDR3 DNA reads TGTGCCAGCAGCGTAGGTGGGACTTGGAACACCGGGGAGCTGTTTTTT. It yields the protein CASSVGGTWNTGELFF.

This clone has ten or more counts. The V and J genes are TRBV5-1 and TRBJ2-7; D possibly matches TRBD1 or TRBD2 (5 bases each). The CDR3 is 17 amino acids. Germline lookup yields CDR1 SGHRS and CDR2 YFSETQ. The V end was cut by 2 bases, the J end by 7 bases, with 25 bases between. The CDR3 sequence is CASSFTRMGRILGEQYF. DNA of the CDR3: TGCGCCAGCAGCTTCACTAGGATGGGACGAATCTTGGGTGAGCAGTACTTC.

This clone has just one count. The CDR3 loop is CASSVSNEQFF. DNA for the CDR3: TGTGCCAGCAGTGTGAGCAATGAGCAGTTCTTC. The rearrangement uses TRBV6-1 and TRBJ2-1; D remains ambiguous. V was trimmed by 4 bases and J by 6 bases, leaving 4 bases between them. The germline gives CDR1 MNHNS, CDR2 SASEGT. The CDR3 covers 11 residues.

This clone was detected ten times or more. V is TRBV2 and J is TRBJ2-2; no clear D gene. Germline assignment: CDR1 SNHLY and CDR2 FYNNEI. CDR3 length: 14 amino acids. V lost 10 bases and J 0 bases, leaving 12 bases between the germline ends. The CDR3 protein is CATSETSNTGELFF. CDR3 DNA sequence: TGTGCCACCTCAGAAACTTCGAACACCGGGGAGCTGTTTTTT.

This clone appeared a few times. V and J are TRBV28 and TRBJ2-7; D remains ambiguous. V was pared by 6 bases and J by 4 bases, with 13 bases between. Looked up from germline, CDR1 is MDHEN and CDR2 is SYDVKM. The CDR3 extends over 13 amino acids. The DNA for the CDR3 is TGTGCCAGCAGGGTGAGGTCGGATTACGAGCAGTACTTC. This encodes CASRVRSDYEQYF. Looking up the rest from reference TRBV28 and TRBJ2-7 gives the full variable domain: DVKVTQSSRYLVKRTGEKVFLECVQDMDHENMFWYRQDPGLGLRLIYFSYDVKMKEKGDIPEGYSVSREKKERFSLILESASTNQTSMYLCASRVRSDYEQYFGPGTRLTVT.

V and J are TRBV28 and TRBJ2-1; perhaps TRBD2 as D (5 bases). The ends were cut back, 2 bases at V and 5 bases at J, with 13 bases in the middle. CDR3 size: 15 residues. The germline gives CDR1 MDHEN, CDR2 SYDVKM. The CDR3 sequence: CASSLRRVGNNEQFF. CDR3 coding DNA: TGTGCCAGCAGTTTAAGGCGGGTGGGAAACAATGAGCAGTTCTTC.

The V gene is TRBV4-3, the J gene TRBJ2-4; maybe TRBD2 (5 bases). CDR3 size: 15 residues. Trimming took 6 bases from V and 3 from J, leaving 15 bases between them. CDR1 is LGHNA and CDR2 is YSLEER in the germline V gene. The CDR3 bases are TGCGCCAGCAGTACCCGCGCGGGTGGCAAAAACATTCAGTACTTC. Its protein is CASSTRAGGKNIQYF.

This clone showed up just a few times. The rearrangement joins TRBV7-2 to TRBJ1-1; 9 bases map to TRBD1. Germline trimming cut 10 bases from V and 3 bases from J; bases unmatched to any gene: 6. This CDR3 region has 13 residues. The germline V gene has CDR1 SGHTA and CDR2 FQGNSA. As DNA, the CDR3 is TGTGCCACCCTACAGGGGGCATACACTGAAGCTTTCTTT. This sequence encodes CATLQGAYTEAFF.

The V call is TRBV11-1, the J call TRBJ2-7, with 7 bases that match TRBD1. CDR3 length: 13 residues. The junction had 4 bases not matched to a gene; V was cut back by 1 base and J by 7 bases. Germline loops: CDR1 SGHAT, CDR2 FQDESV (reference sequence). The CDR3 DNA follows: TGTGCCAGCAGCTTAGTTTGGGGACAGGAGCAGTACTTC. It yields the protein CASSLVWGQEQYF.

The rearrangement joins TRBV2 to TRBJ2-3, with D perhaps assigned TRBD1 or TRBD2 (6 bases each). The CDR3 loop spans 16 amino acids. V shed 1 base and J shed 4 bases, with 15 bases lying between them. The germline gives CDR1 SNHLY, CDR2 FYNNEI. This CDR3 is CASSEGDTGRSDTQYF. In DNA form, the CDR3 reads TGTGCCAGCAGTGAAGGGGATACAGGGAGGTCAGATACGCAGTATTTT.

The rearrangement uses TRBV18 and TRBJ2-7; the match to TRBD2 covers 14 bases. In germline, CDR1 is KGHSH, CDR2 LQKENI. V lost 3 bases and J lost 1; bases outside the gene matches: 5. The CDR3 has 17 amino acids. The CDR3 DNA follows: TGTGCCAGCTCACCCCCGGGACTAGCGGGAGATTCCTACGAGCAGTACTTC. Translating it yields CASSPPGLAGDSYEQYF.

The chain carries TRBV6-5 and TRBJ1-5; maybe TRBD1 (6 bases). Trimming took off 6 bases at V and 2 bases at J, with 14 bases between the two ends. This CDR3 region has 15 residues. Germline CDR1 and CDR2: MNHEY and SVGAGI. CDR3 residues: CASRNRAGGNQPQHF. The CDR3 region has the DNA TGTGCCAGCAGGAACCGGGCAGGGGGCAATCAGCCCCAGCATTTT.